A selection of T cell receptor beta chains follows, all from one sample in a study of blood T cell repertoires in COVID-19. Libraries were prepared by immunoSEQ multiplex PCR; TCRdb keeps only in-frame clonotypes and omits some of them. The sample yields 200,000 to 300,000 clones, 84% seen once. Sequencing was carried out using peripheral blood. These receptors were taken from a woman aged 40-49 years who had recovered from COVID-19. Each CDR3 is given with its conserved first and last residue. Fields, in order: V gene, J gene, clone size, D gene, CDR3 protein, CDR3 DNA. A D gene is named only where the DNA matches it firmly. Part of the rows lack a size; the others show once, few, many or a class for expanded clones.

TRBV30	TRBJ1-2	.	.	CAWSVTGRDYGYTF	TGTGCCTGGAGTGTCACAGGGAGGGACTATGGCTACACCTTC
TRBV5-4	TRBJ1-4	.	.	CASSSQTGTEKLFF	TGTGCCAGCAGCTCACAGACAGGAACTGAAAAACTGTTTTTT
TRBV7-9	TRBJ1-1	.	.	CASKRRGRGHRDTEAFF	TGTGCCAGCAAGAGAAGAGGGCGAGGTCATAGGGACACTGAAGCTTTCTTT
TRBV4-1	TRBJ1-6	.	TRBD1	CASSHTGAGSPLHF	TGCGCCAGCAGCCACACAGGGGCGGGTTCACCCCTCCACTTT
TRBV21-1	TRBJ1-1	once	.	CASSLKMTGLDTEAFF	TGTGCCAGCAGCCTAAAGATGACAGGTCTGGACACTGAAGCTTTCTTT
TRBV6-5	TRBJ2-2	.	TRBD1	CAARQGINTGELFF	TGTGCCGCAAGACAGGGGATCAACACCGGGGAGCTGTTTTTT
TRBV6-1	TRBJ2-7	.	TRBD2	CASSETRTTTGGAYEQYF	TGTGCCAGCAGTGAAACCCGGACAACTACGGGGGGGGCCTACGAGCAGTACTTC
TRBV3-1/TRBV3-2	TRBJ2-5	.	.	CASSQEIGGAETQYF	TGTGCCAGCAGCCAAGAAATCGGGGGAGCGGAGACCCAGTACTTC
TRBV30	TRBJ2-2	.	.	CAWSGGQLTGELFF	TGTGCCTGGAGTGGAGGACAGCTGACCGGGGAGCTGTTTTTT
TRBV24-1	TRBJ2-1	.	.	CATSDFGAGAYNEQFF	TGTGCCACCAGTGATTTTGGTGCGGGGGCATACAATGAGCAGTTCTTC
TRBV7-2	TRBJ1-4	.	TRBD1	CASSLPGTGYEKLFF	TGTGCCAGCAGCTTACCCGGGACAGGATATGAAAAACTGTTTTTT
TRBV6-4	TRBJ1-2	.	TRBD1	CATATGTRMDGYTF	TGTGCCACCGCGACAGGGACACGGATGGATGGCTACACCTTC
TRBV7-9	TRBJ2-3	few	TRBD2	CASSLGLAGGRRTDTQYF	TGTGCCAGCAGCCTGGGACTAGCGGGGGGTCGCCGCACAGATACGCAGTATTTT
TRBV2	TRBJ2-3	.	.	CASIDRDTGSTDTQYF	TGTGCCAGCATAGACCGGGACACAGGGAGCACAGATACGCAGTATTTT
TRBV5-1	TRBJ2-5	.	.	CASSLQGGPRGAQYF	TGCGCCAGCAGCTTACAGGGGGGGCCCCGGGGGGCCCAGTACTTC
TRBV19	TRBJ2-5	.	.	CASSSPGPSGTQYF	TGTGCCAGTAGTTCACCCGGGCCCAGCGGGACCCAGTACTTC
TRBV11-3	TRBJ2-3	.	.	CASRGGRTRDTQYF	TGTGCCAGCCGAGGCGGGCGGACCAGAGATACGCAGTATTTT
TRBV7-9	TRBJ2-1	.	TRBD1	CASSFSLTGSMASVQFF	TGTGCCAGCAGCTTCTCGCTGACAGGGTCGATGGCTTCGGTGCAGTTCTTC
TRBV5-5	TRBJ1-1	once	.	CASNFIPRKNTEAFF	TGTGCCAGCAACTTCATACCCAGGAAGAACACTGAAGCTTTCTTT
TRBV5-4	TRBJ2-1	.	TRBD2	CASSLVRGGLRNEQFF	TGTGCCAGCAGCTTGGTTCGGGGGGGCCTAAGGAATGAGCAGTTCTTC
TRBV9	TRBJ1-2	.	TRBD1	CASSVGDSLPNYGYTF	TGTGCCAGCAGCGTAGGGGACAGTTTACCTAACTATGGCTACACCTTC
TRBV6-1	TRBJ2-1	.	TRBD1	CASSDGQGTYNEQFF	TGTGCCAGCAGTGACGGACAGGGCACCTACAATGAGCAGTTCTTC
TRBV9	TRBJ2-1	.	TRBD1	CASSVVGVLDRVGQFF	TGTGCCAGCAGCGTAGTAGGGGTCCTCGACAGGGTCGGGCAGTTCTTC
TRBV6-5	TRBJ2-7	.	.	CASMDTSYEQYF	TGTGCCAGCATGGACACTTCCTACGAGCAGTACTTC
TRBV5-6	TRBJ1-2	.	.	CASSPPGGGYGYTF	TGTGCCAGCAGCCCCCCGGGGGGGGGATATGGCTACACCTTC
TRBV6-6	TRBJ1-1	few	.	CASSTGGSFFGAFF	TGTGCCAGCAGTACCGGGGGGTCTTTTTTCGGGGCTTTCTTT
TRBV5-6	TRBJ1-4	.	TRBD1	CASSRRDRGEKLFF	TGTGCCAGCAGTCGCCGGGACAGAGGCGAAAAACTGTTTTTT
TRBV15	TRBJ1-4	.	.	CATSRRSRGLGEKLFF	TGTGCCACCAGCAGGCGCTCCAGGGGACTAGGTGAAAAACTGTTTTTT
TRBV7-2	TRBJ2-3	.	TRBD2	CASSLAGLAVGDTQYF	TGTGCCAGCAGCTTAGCGGGACTAGCGGTGGGAGATACGCAGTATTTT
TRBV2	TRBJ1-2	.	.	CASSEDGGLGYGYTF	TGTGCCAGCAGTGAAGACGGGGGGCTGGGCTATGGCTACACCTTC
TRBV24-1	TRBJ2-5	.	.	CATSDTRAQETQYF	TGTGCCACCAGTGATACCAGGGCCCAAGAGACCCAGTACTTC
TRBV5-8	TRBJ1-2	.	.	CASSLAGFGYTF	TGTGCCAGCAGCTTAGCAGGGTTTGGCTACACCTTC
TRBV18	TRBJ1-4	.	TRBD1	CASSPTGETNEKLFF	TGTGCCAGCTCACCGACAGGGGAAACTAATGAAAAACTGTTTTTT
TRBV18	TRBJ1-6	.	.	CASSPPSLGENSPLHF	TGTGCCAGCTCACCACCCTCGCTGGGCGAGAATTCACCCCTCCACTTT
TRBV6-5	TRBJ1-6	few	.	CASRNDRHSPLHF	TGTGCCAGCAGGAACGACAGACATTCACCCCTCCACTTT
TRBV15	TRBJ1-5	once	TRBD1	CATSRGQGPIDSNQPQHF	TGTGCCACCAGCAGGGGACAGGGGCCCATAGATAGCAATCAGCCCCAGCATTTT
TRBV5-1	TRBJ1-6	.	.	CASSLEGGTPLHF	TGCGCCAGCAGCTTGGAGGGAGGCACACCCCTCCACTTT
TRBV10-3	TRBJ2-5	.	TRBD2	CATHMRLAGEETQYF	TGTGCCACCCATATGCGCCTAGCGGGGGAAGAGACCCAGTACTTC
TRBV2	TRBJ2-2	.	.	CALGTSNTGELFF	TGTGCGCTGGGGACTTCCAACACCGGGGAGCTGTTTTTT
TRBV28	TRBJ1-1	.	TRBD1	CASGLTGGAFF	TGTGCCAGCGGCCTGACAGGGGGAGCTTTCTTT
TRBV7-9	TRBJ1-4	.	.	CASSLWVSGTNEKLFF	TGTGCCAGCAGCTTGTGGGTATCCGGGACTAATGAAAAACTGTTTTTT
TRBV5-1	TRBJ2-1	.	TRBD2	CASSFLAGGLQSNEQFF	TGCGCCAGCAGCTTTTTAGCGGGGGGGCTGCAAAGCAATGAGCAGTTCTTC
TRBV2	TRBJ2-3	.	TRBD2	CASSASGGVSDTQYF	TGTGCCAGCAGCGCTAGCGGGGGGGTTTCCGATACGCAGTATTTT
TRBV6-5	TRBJ1-6	.	.	CASSYWQNSPLHF	TGTGCCAGCAGTTACTGGCAGAATTCACCCCTCCACTTT
TRBV5-1	TRBJ2-3	.	.	CASSLGVGGITDTQYF	TGCGCCAGCAGCTTGGGTGTTGGCGGAATCACAGATACGCAGTATTTT
TRBV6-5	TRBJ2-7	.	.	CASRSEAGATYEQYF	TGTGCCAGCAGGTCAGAGGCAGGGGCCACCTACGAGCAGTACTTC
TRBV28	TRBJ1-2	.	.	CASMTTENYGYTF	TGTGCCAGCATGACGACAGAAAACTATGGCTACACCTTC